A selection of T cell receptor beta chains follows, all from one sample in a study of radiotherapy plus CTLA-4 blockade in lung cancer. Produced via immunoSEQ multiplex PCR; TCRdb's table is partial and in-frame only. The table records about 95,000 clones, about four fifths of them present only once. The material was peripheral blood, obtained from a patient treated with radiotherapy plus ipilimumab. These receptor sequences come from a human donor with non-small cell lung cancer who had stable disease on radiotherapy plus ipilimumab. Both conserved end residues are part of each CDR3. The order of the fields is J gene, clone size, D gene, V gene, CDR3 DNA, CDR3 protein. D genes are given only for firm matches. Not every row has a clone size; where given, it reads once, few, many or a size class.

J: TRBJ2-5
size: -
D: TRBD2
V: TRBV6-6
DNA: TGTGCCAGCAAGGAAAGAGGACTAGCAGTCCAAGAGACCCAGTACTTC
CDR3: CASKERGLAVQETQYF

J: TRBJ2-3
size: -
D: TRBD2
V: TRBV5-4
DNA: TGTGCCAGCAGCTTGGTGGGACTAGCATCGATAGTAGATACGCAGTATTTT
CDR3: CASSLVGLASIVDTQYF

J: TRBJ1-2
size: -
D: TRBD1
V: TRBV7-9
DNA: TGTGCCAGCAGCACAAACAGGGGACCCCATGGCTACACCTTC
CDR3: CASSTNRGPHGYTF

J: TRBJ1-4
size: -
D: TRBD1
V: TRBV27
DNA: TGTGCCAGCAGAGCCTTGGACAGGGGAAGTGAAAAACTGTTTTTT
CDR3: CASRALDRGSEKLFF

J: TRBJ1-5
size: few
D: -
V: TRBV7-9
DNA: TGTGCCAGCAGCTCGGAGGGGACAAGCAATCAGCCCCAGCATTTT
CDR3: CASSSEGTSNQPQHF

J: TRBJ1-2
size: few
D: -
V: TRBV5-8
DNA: TGTGCCAGCAGCCTTGACAGGCCCAACTATGGCTACACCTTC
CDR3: CASSLDRPNYGYTF

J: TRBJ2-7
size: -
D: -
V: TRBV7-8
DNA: TGTGCCAGCAGCAACGGACAGAAGGTGAACGAGCAGTACTTC
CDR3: CASSNGQKVNEQYF

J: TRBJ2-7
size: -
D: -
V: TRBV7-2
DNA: TGTGCCAGCAGCTTAGGTGAAGGGGCGGTCTACGAGCAGTACTTC
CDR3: CASSLGEGAVYEQYF

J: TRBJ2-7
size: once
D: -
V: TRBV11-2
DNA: TGTGCCAGCAGCTCGCTCCGGGACGCATCCTACGAGCAGTACTTC
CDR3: CASSSLRDASYEQYF

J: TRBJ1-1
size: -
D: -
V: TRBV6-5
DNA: TGTGCCAGCAGTTCAATGATTGGACGGTCTGAAGCTTTCTTT
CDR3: CASSSMIGRSEAFF

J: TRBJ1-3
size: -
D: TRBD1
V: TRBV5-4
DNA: TGTGCCAGCAGGGCGACAGGGGACCCCCTCTCTGGAAACACCATATATTTT
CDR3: CASRATGDPLSGNTIYF

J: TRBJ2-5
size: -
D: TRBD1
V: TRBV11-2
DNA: TGTGCCAGCAGTAGAGGGGGCGGGGAGACCCAGTACTTC
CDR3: CASSRGGGETQYF

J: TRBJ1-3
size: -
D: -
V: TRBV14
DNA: TGTGCCAGCACGGGTGTTAGGATCACTGGAAACACCATATATTTT
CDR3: CASTGVRITGNTIYF

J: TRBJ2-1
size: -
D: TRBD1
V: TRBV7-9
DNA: TGTGCCAGCAGCTTTAGGGGGCTGATAGACAATGAGCAGTTCTTC
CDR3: CASSFRGLIDNEQFF

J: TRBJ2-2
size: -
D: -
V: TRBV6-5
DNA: TGTGCCAGCAGTTTCGGACAGGGGGAGCTGTTTTTT
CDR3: CASSFGQGELFF

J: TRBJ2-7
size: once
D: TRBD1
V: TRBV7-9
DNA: TGTGCCAGCAGCGCACGGGACAGGGGAAAGTACGAGCAGTACTTC
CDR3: CASSARDRGKYEQYF

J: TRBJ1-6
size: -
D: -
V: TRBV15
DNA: TGTGCCACCAGCAGATTCGGACGGGATAATTCACCCCTCCACTTT
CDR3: CATSRFGRDNSPLHF

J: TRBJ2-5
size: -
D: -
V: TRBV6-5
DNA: TGTGCCAGCACCCATGTGGACTCGGGGGAGACCCAGTACTTC
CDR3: CASTHVDSGETQYF

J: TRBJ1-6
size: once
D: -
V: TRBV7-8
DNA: TGTGCCAGCAGCCTCATAAGCTCCTATAATTCACCCCTCCACTTT
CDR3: CASSLISSYNSPLHF

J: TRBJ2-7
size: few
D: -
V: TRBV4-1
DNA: TGCGCCAGCAGCCAAGATAGTTGGGGATGGGAGCAGTACTTC
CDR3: CASSQDSWGWEQYF

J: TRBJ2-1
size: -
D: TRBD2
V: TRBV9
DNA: TGTGCCAGCAGCGTAGCCCTGACTAGCGGGAGGGCCGTCCCCGGCAATGAGCAGTTCTTC
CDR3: CASSVALTSGRAVPGNEQFF

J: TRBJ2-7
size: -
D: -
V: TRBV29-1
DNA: TGCAGCGTGGGGCAGAGCTCCTACGAGCAGTACTTC
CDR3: CSVGQSSYEQYF

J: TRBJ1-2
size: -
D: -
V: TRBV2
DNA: TGTGCCAGCACCGTGATAAAGGTACAACGCTATGGCTACACCTTC
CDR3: CASTVIKVQRYGYTF

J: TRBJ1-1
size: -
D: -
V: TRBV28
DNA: TGTGCCAGCGCCCTGGGGGTGAACACTGAAGCTTTCTTT
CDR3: CASALGVNTEAFF

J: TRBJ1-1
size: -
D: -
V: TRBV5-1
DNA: TGCGCCAGCAGCTTCGGGGGGACCACTGAAGCTTTCTTT
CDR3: CASSFGGTTEAFF

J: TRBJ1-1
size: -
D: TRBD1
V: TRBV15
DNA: TGTGCCACCAGCAGAGACTTAGACAGGGACACTGAAGCTTTCTTT
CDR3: CATSRDLDRDTEAFF

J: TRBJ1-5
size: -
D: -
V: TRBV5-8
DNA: TGTGCCAGCAGCTGGGATATGGACGGCAATCAGCCCCAGCATTTT
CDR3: CASSWDMDGNQPQHF

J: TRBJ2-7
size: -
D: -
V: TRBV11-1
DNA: TGTGCCAGCAGCTTACGGGGGGCGTCACCCGACGAGCAGTACTTC
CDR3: CASSLRGASPDEQYF

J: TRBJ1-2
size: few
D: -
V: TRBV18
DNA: TGTGCCAGCTCACCGAGCACAGTCAACTATGGCTACACCTTC
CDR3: CASSPSTVNYGYTF

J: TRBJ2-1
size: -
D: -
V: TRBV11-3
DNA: TGTGCCAGCAGCTTAGGACAGACCTACAATGAGCAGTTCTTC
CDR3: CASSLGQTYNEQFF

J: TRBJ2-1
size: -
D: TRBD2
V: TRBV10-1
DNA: TGCGCCAGCGTTAGCGGGAGCCCTGCACTAATTCACAATGAGCAGTTCTTC
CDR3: CASVSGSPALIHNEQFF

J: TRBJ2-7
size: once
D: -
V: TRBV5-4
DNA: TGTGCCAGCAGCCAGCCAGGGCGGGTCTACGAGCAGTACTTC
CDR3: CASSQPGRVYEQYF

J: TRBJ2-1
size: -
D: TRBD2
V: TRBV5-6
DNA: TGTGCCAGCAGCATTCTAGCGGGGGAGATCTACAATGAGCAGTTCTTC
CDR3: CASSILAGEIYNEQFF

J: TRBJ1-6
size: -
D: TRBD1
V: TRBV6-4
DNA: TGTGCCAGCAGTCCCACGGGACAGGTGGAGGGGTTCTCCTATAATTCACCCCTCCACTTT
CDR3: CASSPTGQVEGFSYNSPLHF

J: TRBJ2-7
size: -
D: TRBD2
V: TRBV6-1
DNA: TGTGCCAGCAGAGAAGTAGCGGGAGCTTACGAGCAGTACTTC
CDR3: CASREVAGAYEQYF

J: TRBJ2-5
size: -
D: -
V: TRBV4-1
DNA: TGCGCCAGCAGACCTCGCCCTCTACAAGAGACCCAGTACTTC
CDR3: CASRPRPLQETQYF

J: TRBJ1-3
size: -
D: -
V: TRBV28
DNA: TGTGCCAGTTCACGCGACAACTCTGGAAACACCATATATTTT
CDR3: CASSRDNSGNTIYF

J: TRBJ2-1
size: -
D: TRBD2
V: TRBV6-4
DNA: TGTGCCAGCAGTGGGCCAGGACTAGCGAATGAGCAGTTCTTC
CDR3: CASSGPGLANEQFF

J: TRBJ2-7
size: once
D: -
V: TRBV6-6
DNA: TGTGCCAGCGCCTGGGGACTCGCATACGAGCAGTACTTC
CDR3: CASAWGLAYEQYF

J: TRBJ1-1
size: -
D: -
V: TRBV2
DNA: TGTGCCAGCAGTGTACAGGGCTACACTGAAGCTTTCTTT
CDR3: CASSVQGYTEAFF

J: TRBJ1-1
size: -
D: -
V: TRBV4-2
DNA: TGTGCCAGCAGCCATGACCCTGAGGGAGAAGCTTTCTTT
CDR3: CASSHDPEGEAFF

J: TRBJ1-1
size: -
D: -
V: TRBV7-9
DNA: TGTGCCAGCAGCTTCCCAGGGAAGAACACTGAAGCTTTCTTT
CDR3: CASSFPGKNTEAFF

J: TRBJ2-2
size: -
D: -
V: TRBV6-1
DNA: TGTGCCAGCAGTGAGACCTTAGCGAACACCGGGGAGCTGTTTTTT
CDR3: CASSETLANTGELFF

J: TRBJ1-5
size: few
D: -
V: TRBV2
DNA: TGTGCCAGCAGTGAAGACGGTAGAGGACCTAATCAGCCCCAGCATTTT
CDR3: CASSEDGRGPNQPQHF

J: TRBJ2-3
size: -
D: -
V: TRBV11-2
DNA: TGTGCCAGCAGCTTAGGCCGGGGGTTCACAGATACGCAGTATTTT
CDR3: CASSLGRGFTDTQYF